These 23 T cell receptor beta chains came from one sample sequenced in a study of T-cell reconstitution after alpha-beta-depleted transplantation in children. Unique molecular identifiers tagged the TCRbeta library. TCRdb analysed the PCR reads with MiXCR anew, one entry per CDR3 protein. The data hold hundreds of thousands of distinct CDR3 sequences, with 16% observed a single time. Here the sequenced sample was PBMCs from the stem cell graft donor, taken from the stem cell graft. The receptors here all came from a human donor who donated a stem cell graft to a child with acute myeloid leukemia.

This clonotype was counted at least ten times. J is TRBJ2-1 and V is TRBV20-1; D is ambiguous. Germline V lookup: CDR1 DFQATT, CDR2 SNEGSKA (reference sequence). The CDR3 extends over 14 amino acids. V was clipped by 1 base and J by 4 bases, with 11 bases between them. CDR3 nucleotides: TGCAGTGCTAGAGTTCCCCCCACTTACAATGAGCAGTTCTTC. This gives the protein CSARVPPTYNEQFF.

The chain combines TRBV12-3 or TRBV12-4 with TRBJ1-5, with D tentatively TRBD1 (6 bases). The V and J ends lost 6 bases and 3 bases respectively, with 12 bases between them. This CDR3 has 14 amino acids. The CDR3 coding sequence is TGTGCCAGCAGGGGGGCGAGTGACAATCAGCCCCAGCATTTT. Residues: CASRGASDNQPQHF.

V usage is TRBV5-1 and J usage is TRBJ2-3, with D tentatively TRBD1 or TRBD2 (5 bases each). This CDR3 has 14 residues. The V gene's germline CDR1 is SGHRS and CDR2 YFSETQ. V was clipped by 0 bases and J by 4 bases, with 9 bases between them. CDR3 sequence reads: CASSLVQEADTQYF. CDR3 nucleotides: TGCGCCAGCAGCTTGGTACAGGAGGCAGATACGCAGTATTTT.

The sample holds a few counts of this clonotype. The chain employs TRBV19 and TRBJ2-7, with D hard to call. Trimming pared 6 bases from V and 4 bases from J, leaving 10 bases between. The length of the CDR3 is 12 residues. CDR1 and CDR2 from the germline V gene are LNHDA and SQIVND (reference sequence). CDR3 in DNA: TGTGCCAGTAGCCACCCACCTTACGAGCAGTACTTC. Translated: CASSHPPYEQYF.

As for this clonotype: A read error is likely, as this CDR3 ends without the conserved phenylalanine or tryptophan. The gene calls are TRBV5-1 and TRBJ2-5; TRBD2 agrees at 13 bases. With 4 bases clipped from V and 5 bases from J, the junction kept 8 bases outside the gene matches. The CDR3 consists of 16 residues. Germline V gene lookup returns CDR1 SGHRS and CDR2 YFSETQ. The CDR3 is CASSTTSGGSGETQYV. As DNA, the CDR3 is TGCGCCAGCAGCACGACTAGCGGGGGGTCCGGGGAGACCCAGTACGTC.

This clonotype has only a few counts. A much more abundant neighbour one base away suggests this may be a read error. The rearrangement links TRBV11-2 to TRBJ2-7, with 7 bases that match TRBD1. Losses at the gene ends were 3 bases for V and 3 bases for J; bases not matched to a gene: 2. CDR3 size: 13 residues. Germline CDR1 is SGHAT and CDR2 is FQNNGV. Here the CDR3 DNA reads TGTGCCAGCAGCTTGGGACAGAACTACGAGCAGTACGTC. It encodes CASSLGQNYEQYV.

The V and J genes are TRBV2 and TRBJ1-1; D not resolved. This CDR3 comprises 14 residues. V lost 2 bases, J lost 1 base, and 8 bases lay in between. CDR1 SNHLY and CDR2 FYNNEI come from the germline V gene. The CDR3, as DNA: TGTGCCAGCAGTGAAAACGGGCCGAACACTGAAGCTTTCTTT. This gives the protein CASSENGPNTEAFF. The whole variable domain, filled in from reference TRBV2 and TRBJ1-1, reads EPEVTQTPSHQVTQMGQEVILRCVPISNHLYFYWYRQILGQKVEFLVSFYNNEISEKSEIFDDQFSVERPDGSNFTLKIRSTKLEDSAMYFCASSENGPNTEAFFGQGTRLTVV.

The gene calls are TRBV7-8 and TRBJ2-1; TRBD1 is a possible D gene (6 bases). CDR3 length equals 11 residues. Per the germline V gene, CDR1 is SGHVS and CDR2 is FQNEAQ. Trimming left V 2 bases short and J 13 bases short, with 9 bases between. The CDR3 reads CASSLLGAQFF. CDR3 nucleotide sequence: TGTGCCAGCAGCTTACTGGGGGCACAGTTCTTC.

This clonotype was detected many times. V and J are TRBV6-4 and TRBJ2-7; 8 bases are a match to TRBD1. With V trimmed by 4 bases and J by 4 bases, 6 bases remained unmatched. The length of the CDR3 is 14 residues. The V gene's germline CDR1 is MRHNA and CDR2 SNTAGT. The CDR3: CASSVDRGPYEQYF. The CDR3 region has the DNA TGTGCCAGCAGTGTTGACAGGGGCCCTTACGAGCAGTACTTC.

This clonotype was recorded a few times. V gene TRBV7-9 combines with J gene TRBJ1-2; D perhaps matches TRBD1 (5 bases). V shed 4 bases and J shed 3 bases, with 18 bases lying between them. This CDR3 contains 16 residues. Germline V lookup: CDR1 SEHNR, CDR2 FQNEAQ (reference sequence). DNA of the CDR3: TGTGCCAGCAGCTCCCCCACCGGGACGGCCTACTATGGCTACACCTTC. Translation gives CASSSPTGTAYYGYTF.

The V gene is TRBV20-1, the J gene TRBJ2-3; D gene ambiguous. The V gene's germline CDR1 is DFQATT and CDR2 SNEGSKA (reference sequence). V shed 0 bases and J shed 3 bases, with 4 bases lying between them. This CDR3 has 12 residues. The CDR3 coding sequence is TGCAGTGCTAGAGATGATACAGATACGCAGTATTTT. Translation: CSARDDTDTQYF.

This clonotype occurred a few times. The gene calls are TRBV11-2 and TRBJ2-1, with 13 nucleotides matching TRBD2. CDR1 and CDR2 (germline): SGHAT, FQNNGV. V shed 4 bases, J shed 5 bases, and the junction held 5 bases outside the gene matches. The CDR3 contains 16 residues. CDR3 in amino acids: CASSSQGLAGNNEQFF. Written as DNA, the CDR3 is TGTGCCAGCAGCTCCCAGGGACTAGCGGGAAACAATGAGCAGTTCTTC.

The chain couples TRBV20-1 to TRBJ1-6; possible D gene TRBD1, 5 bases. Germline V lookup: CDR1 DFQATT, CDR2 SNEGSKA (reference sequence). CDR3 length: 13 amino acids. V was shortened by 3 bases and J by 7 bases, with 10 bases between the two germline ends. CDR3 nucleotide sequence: TGCAGTGCTAGGGGGACGTGGAATTCACCCCTCCACTTT. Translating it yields CSARGTWNSPLHF.

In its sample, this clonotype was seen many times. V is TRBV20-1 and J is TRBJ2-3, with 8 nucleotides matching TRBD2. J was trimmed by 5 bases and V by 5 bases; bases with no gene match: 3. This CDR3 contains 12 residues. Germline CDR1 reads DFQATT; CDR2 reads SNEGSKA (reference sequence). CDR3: CSAVREGDTQYF. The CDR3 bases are TGCAGTGCTGTCCGGGAGGGAGATACGCAGTATTTT.

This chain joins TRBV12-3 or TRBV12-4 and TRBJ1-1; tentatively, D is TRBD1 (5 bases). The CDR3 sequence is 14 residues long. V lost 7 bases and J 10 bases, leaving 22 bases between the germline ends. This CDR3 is CASNSFEGARGAFF. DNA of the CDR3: TGTGCCAGCAACAGCTTTGAAGGGGCCCGGGGAGCTTTCTTT.

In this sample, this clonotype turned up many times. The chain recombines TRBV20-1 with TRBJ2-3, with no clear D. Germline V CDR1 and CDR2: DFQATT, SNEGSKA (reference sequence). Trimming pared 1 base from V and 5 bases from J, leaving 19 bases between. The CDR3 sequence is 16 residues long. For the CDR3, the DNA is TGCAGTGCTAGAGTTTTAGACCCGCGATATGGAGATACGCAGTATTTT. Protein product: CSARVLDPRYGDTQYF.

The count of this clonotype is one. For the CDR3, the DNA is TGTGCCTGGAGTGTACGGGGGACGGAGACCCAGTACTTC. This codes for CAWSVRGTETQYF. The rearrangement joins TRBV30 to TRBJ2-5; perhaps TRBD2 as D (6 bases). CDR3 length: 13 amino acids. Germline CDR1 is GTSNPN and CDR2 is SVGIG (reference sequence). Trimming removed 0 bases at V and 5 bases at J, with 10 bases between.

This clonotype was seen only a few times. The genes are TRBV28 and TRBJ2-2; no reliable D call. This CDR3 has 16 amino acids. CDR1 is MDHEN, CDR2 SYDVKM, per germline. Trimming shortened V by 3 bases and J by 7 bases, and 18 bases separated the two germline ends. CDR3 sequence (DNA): TGTGCCAGCAGTTTGATTAAGACCCTTACTAACGGGGAGCTGTTTTTT. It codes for CASSLIKTLTNGELFF.

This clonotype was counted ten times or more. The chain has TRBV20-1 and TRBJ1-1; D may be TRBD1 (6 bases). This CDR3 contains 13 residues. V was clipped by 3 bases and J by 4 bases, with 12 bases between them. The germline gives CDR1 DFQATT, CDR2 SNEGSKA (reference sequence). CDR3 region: CSASRGAGTEAFF. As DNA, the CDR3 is TGCAGTGCTAGTCGGGGGGCGGGCACTGAAGCTTTCTTT.

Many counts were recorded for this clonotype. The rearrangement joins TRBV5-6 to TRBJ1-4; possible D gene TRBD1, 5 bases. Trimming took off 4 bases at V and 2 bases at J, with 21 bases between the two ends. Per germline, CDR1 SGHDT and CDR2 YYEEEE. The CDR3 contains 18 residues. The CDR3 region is CASSTRSGDLRTNEKLFF. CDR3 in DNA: TGTGCCAGCAGCACACGGTCGGGGGATCTCCGCACTAATGAAAAACTGTTTTTT.

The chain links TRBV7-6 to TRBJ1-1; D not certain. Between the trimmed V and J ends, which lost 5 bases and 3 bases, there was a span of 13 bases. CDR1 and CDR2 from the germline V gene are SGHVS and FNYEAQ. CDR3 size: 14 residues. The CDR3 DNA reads TGTGCCAGCAGCCCTGTGACGAGGGACACTGAAGCTTTCTTT. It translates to CASSPVTRDTEAFF.

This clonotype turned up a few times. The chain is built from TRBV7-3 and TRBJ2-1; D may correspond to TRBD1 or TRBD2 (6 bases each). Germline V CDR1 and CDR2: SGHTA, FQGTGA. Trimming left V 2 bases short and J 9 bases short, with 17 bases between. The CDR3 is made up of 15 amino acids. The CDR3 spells CASSLSRGLTAEQFF. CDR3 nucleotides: TGTGCCAGCAGCTTATCCAGGGGACTGACCGCTGAGCAGTTCTTC.

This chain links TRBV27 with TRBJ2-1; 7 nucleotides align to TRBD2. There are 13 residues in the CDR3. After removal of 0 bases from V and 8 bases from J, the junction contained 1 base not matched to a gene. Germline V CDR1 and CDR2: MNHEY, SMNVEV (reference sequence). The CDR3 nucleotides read TGTGCCAGCAGTTTATCGAGCGGGGATGAGCAGTTCTTC. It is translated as CASSLSSGDEQFF.